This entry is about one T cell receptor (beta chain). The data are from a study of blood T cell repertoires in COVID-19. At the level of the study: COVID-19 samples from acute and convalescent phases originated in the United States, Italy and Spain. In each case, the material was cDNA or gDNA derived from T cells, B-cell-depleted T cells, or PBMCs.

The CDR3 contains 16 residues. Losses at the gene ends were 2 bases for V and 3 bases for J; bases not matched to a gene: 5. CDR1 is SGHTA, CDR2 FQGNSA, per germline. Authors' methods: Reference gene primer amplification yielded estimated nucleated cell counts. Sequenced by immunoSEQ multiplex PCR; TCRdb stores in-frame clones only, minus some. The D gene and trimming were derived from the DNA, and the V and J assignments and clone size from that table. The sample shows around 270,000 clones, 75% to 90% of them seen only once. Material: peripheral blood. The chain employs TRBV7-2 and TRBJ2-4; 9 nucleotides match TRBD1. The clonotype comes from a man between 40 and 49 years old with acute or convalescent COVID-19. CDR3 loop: CASSLRPDRGKNIQYF. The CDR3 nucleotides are TGTGCCAGCAGCTTAAGGCCGGACAGGGGCAAAAACATTCAGTACTTC.